Following are 10 T cell receptor beta chains from one sample sequenced in a study of Ad26.COV2.S vaccination and SARS-CoV-2 variants. Treatment meaning: around 19 received Ad26.COV2.S at low or high dose, single or two shots; 5 received placebo; per-sample allocation not given. Sampling took place 63 days after the first vaccine or placebo injection. Assay used: immunoSEQ multiplex PCR; TCRdb lists only in-frame clones, some missing. The table has about 680,000 clones, about 90% seen once. The material sequenced was peripheral blood, taken in a trial of Ad26.COV2.S vaccine versus placebo. Source of these receptors: a person between 18 and 65 years old who received the Ad26.COV2.S COVID-19 vaccine or a placebo.

The chain is built from TRBV3-1 (or the pseudogene TRBV3-2) and TRBJ1-2; 9 bases align to TRBD1. Per germline, CDR1 LGHDT and CDR2 YNNKEL (reference sequence). The V and J ends lost 4 bases and 4 bases, in that order; junction bases with no gene match: 4. CDR3 size: 14 residues. CDR3: CASSPDRGPYGYTF. As DNA, the CDR3 is TGTGCCAGCAGCCCGGACAGGGGCCCCTATGGCTACACCTTC.

The gene calls are TRBV5-1 and TRBJ2-1; TRBD1 matches at 7 bases. Germline V gene lookup returns CDR1 SGHRS and CDR2 YFSETQ. The CDR3 runs to 14 residues. With 4 bases clipped from V and 4 bases from J, the junction kept 5 bases outside the gene matches. Here the CDR3 DNA reads TGCGCCAGCAGCCCCGGGACAGTATACAATGAGCAGTTCTTC. Encoded protein: CASSPGTVYNEQFF.

V gene TRBV6-6 combines with J gene TRBJ2-3, with a possible D match to TRBD2 (6 bases). There are 12 residues in the CDR3. Germline V lookup: CDR1 MNHNY, CDR2 SVGAGI (reference sequence). With 10 bases removed from V and 7 bases from J, the gap between germline ends came to 15 bases. CDR3 residues: CATRAGGNTQYF. The CDR3 DNA follows: TGTGCCACCAGAGCGGGCGGGAATACGCAGTATTTT.

The rearrangement uses TRBV19 and TRBJ2-1; maybe TRBD1 (5 bases). Trimming removed 5 bases at V and 3 bases at J, with 11 bases between. The CDR3 is 14 amino acids. Germline V gene lookup returns CDR1 LNHDA and CDR2 SQIVND (reference sequence). The DNA of the CDR3 is TGTGCCAGTAGTCCCAGGGATGACTACAATGAGCAGTTCTTC. Its protein product is CASSPRDDYNEQFF.

The chain carries TRBV4-1 and TRBJ1-5, with 8 bases identical to TRBD1. The CDR3 covers 14 residues. Germline loops: CDR1 MGHRA, CDR2 YSYEKL. The V gene end was trimmed by 4 bases and the J gene end by 4 bases; junction bases not matched to a gene: 3. The CDR3 DNA sequence: TGCGCCAGCAGCCCTCGGACAGGGAATCAGCCCCAGCATTTT. This encodes CASSPRTGNQPQHF.

The V call is TRBV7-2, the J call TRBJ2-7; D tentatively fits TRBD1 or TRBD2 (5 bases each). Trimming removed 1 base at V and 3 bases at J, with 16 bases between. Germline assignment: CDR1 SGHTA and CDR2 FQGNSA. There are 16 residues in the CDR3. This chain's CDR3 is CASSLESGQPVYEQYF. CDR3 coding DNA: TGTGCCAGCAGCTTAGAGTCGGGGCAGCCGGTCTACGAGCAGTACTTC.

The rearrangement uses TRBV30 and TRBJ1-1; D gene ambiguous. Germline CDR1 GTSNPN, CDR2 SVGIG (reference sequence). The length of the CDR3 is 13 residues. V lost 3 bases and J lost 3, with 11 bases in between. Here the CDR3 DNA reads TGTGCCTGGAGGGGTCGTCGGGACACTGAAGCTTTCTTT. The encoded protein is CAWRGRRDTEAFF.

The chain uses TRBV12-5 and TRBJ1-1; TRBD1 is a possible D gene (5 bases). The CDR3 loop spans 13 amino acids. Trimming left V 2 bases short and J 5 bases short, with 9 bases between. The germline gives CDR1 LGHNT, CDR2 FRNRAP. Written as DNA, the CDR3 is TGTGCTAGTGGTTTGCAGGGAGGGACTGAAGCTTTCTTT. Amino acids: CASGLQGGTEAFF.

The chain combines TRBV5-1 with TRBJ1-2; a weak D match, TRBD1 (5 bases). Germline CDR1 is SGHRS and CDR2 is YFSETQ. CDR3 length: 13 amino acids. Trimming took 7 bases from V and 4 from J, leaving 14 bases between them. The CDR3 DNA reads TGCGCCAGCGTCCAGGGAGAAGGCTATGGCTACACCTTC. As protein: CASVQGEGYGYTF.

This chain connects TRBV9 to TRBJ2-2; D perhaps matches TRBD2 (5 bases). CDR3 size: 14 residues. V was clipped by 0 bases and J by 5 bases, with 8 bases between them. CDR1 SGDLS and CDR2 YYNGEE come from the germline V gene. The chain's CDR3 is CASSVVGSTGELFF. The CDR3 DNA sequence: TGTGCCAGCAGCGTAGTGGGGAGTACCGGGGAGCTGTTTTTT.